This T cell receptor beta chain was captured by sequencing in a study of cytomegalovirus exposure and HLA in healthy donors. The study ran its PCR with 60 Vbeta and 13 Jbeta primers. Sequenced by immunoSEQ multiplex PCR; TCRdb stores in-frame clones only, minus some. The table has approximately 220,000 clones, around 76% seen once. Looked up from germline, CDR1 is MDHEN and CDR2 is SYDVKM. The CDR3 spans 16 residues. Losses at the gene ends were 8 bases for V and 3 bases for J; bases not matched to a gene: 13. This receptor was identified in a man aged 18-30 years in good health and CMV-seronegative. This chain joins TRBV28 and TRBJ2-1, with TRBD2 matching over 7 bases. Sample: PBMCs. The CDR3 spells CASLSVSPSGYNEQFF. The DNA for the CDR3 is TGTGCCAGCTTATCAGTTTCGCCTAGCGGCTACAATGAGCAGTTCTTC.